This entry describes one T cell receptor (beta chain). Here immunoSEQ multiplex PCR was the method, and the copy in TCRdb shows in-frame clones only, minus some. Of about 170,000 clones listed, 85% to 90% are singletons. This entry comes from a study of blood T cell repertoires in COVID-19. After removal of 4 bases from V and 1 base from J, the junction contained 4 bases not matched to a gene. The CDR3 runs to 15 residues. Germline V gene lookup returns CDR1 MNHEY and CDR2 SVGAGI. This chain uses TRBV6-5 with TRBJ1-5, with 7 bases identical to TRBD1. Sequenced input: peripheral blood. This sequence originates from a man in his forties or fifties who had recovered from COVID-19. CDR3 amino acids: CASSSDRASNQPQHF. CDR3 nucleotide sequence: TGTGCCAGCAGTTCTGACAGGGCCAGCAATCAGCCCCAGCATTTT.